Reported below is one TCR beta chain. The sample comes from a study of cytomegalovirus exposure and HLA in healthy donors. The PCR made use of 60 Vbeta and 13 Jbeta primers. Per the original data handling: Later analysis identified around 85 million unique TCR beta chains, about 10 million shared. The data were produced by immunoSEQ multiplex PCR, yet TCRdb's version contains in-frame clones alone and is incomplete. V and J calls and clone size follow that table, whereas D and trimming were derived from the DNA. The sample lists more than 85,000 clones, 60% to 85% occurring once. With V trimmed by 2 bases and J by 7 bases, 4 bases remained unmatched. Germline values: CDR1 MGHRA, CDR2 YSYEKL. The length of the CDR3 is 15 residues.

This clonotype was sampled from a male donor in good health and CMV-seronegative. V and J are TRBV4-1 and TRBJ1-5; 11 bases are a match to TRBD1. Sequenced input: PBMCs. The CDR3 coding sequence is TGCGCCAGCAGCCAATGGACAGGGGGCCTCCAGCCCCAGCATTTT. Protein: CASSQWTGGLQPQHF.